The 8 T cell receptor beta chains presented below share a single source sample, sequenced in a study of T cell responses to AZD1222 COVID-19 vaccine. Generated by immunoSEQ multiplex PCR, the TCRdb table keeps only in-frame clones and is missing some. Altogether under 170,000 clones are present, about 92% being singletons, with the ten largest covering approximately 3.5%. Material: peripheral blood, obtained 28 days after the second AZD1222 dose. These receptors originate from an adult who received the AZD1222 COVID-19 vaccine.

This clone came up once. The genes are TRBV7-2 and TRBJ2-7; 11 bases fit TRBD2. The CDR3 spans 15 residues. V trimming: 5 bases; J trimming: 0 bases; junction bases outside the gene matches: 3. Germline CDR1 SGHTA, CDR2 FQGNSA. The CDR3 DNA reads TGTGCCAGCAGCCGCGGGACTAGCGGCTCCTACGAGCAGTACTTC. Protein: CASSRGTSGSYEQYF.

V gene TRBV18 combines with J gene TRBJ1-5, with 7 bases lining up with TRBD1. The CDR3 contains 15 residues. V was pared by 0 bases and J by 7 bases, with 6 bases of the junction left unmatched. In germline, CDR1 is KGHSH, CDR2 LQKENI. CDR3 protein: CASSPPTGPQQPQHF. CDR3 DNA sequence: TGTGCCAGCTCACCACCGACAGGGCCACAGCAGCCCCAGCATTTT.

The CDR3 here is CASSHPSGASGRWKTQYF. The CDR3 region has the DNA TGTGCCAGCAGCCACCCCTCGGGAGCTAGCGGGAGGTGGAAGACCCAGTACTTC. J is TRBJ2-5 and V is TRBV3-1 (or the pseudogene TRBV3-2); TRBD2 matches 11 bases. CDR1 and CDR2 from the germline V gene are LGHDT and YNNKEL (reference sequence). The V gene end was trimmed by 3 bases and the J gene end by 6 bases; junction bases not matched to a gene: 15. The CDR3 has 18 residues.

The chain couples TRBV5-4 to TRBJ1-2; a possible D gene is TRBD1 (5 bases). Trimming took 0 bases from V and 4 from J, leaving 10 bases between them. Germline-derived CDR1 and CDR2 are SGHNT and YYREEE (reference sequence). This CDR3 is 14 amino acids long. The CDR3 loop is CASSLGGGAYGYTF. CDR3 DNA sequence: TGTGCCAGCAGCTTGGGCGGAGGGGCCTATGGCTACACCTTC.

This sequence joins TRBV12-3 or TRBV12-4 and TRBJ1-2; D unclear. This CDR3 region has 12 residues. Trimming pared 2 bases from V and 6 bases from J, leaving 7 bases between. The CDR3 loop reads CASSLRQHGYTF. The CDR3 DNA reads as TGTGCCAGCAGTTTACGGCAACATGGCTACACCTTC.

V usage is TRBV9 and J usage is TRBJ2-7; 8 nucleotides agree with TRBD2. Germline lookup yields CDR1 SGDLS and CDR2 YYNGEE. V trimming: 0 bases; J trimming: 3 bases; junction bases outside the gene matches: 2. The CDR3 has 14 residues. CDR3 loop: CASSVDLAGYEQYF. CDR3 bases: TGTGCCAGCAGCGTAGACCTAGCGGGCTACGAGCAGTACTTC. Variable domain in full (rest from reference TRBV9 and TRBJ2-7): DSGVTQTPKHLITATGQRVTLRCSPRSGDLSVYWYQQSLDQGLQFLIQYYNGEERAKGNILERFSAQQFPDLHSELNLSSLELGDSALYFCASSVDLAGYEQYFGPGTRLTVT.

V is TRBV5-4 and J is TRBJ2-1; TRBD2 aligns across 11 bases. Trimming cost V 2 bases and J 8 bases; bases outside gene matches: 6. There are 15 residues in the CDR3. Germline CDR1 reads SGHNT; CDR2 reads YYREEE (reference sequence). The CDR3 sequence is CASSLILAGGHEQFF. The CDR3 DNA is TGTGCCAGCAGCTTAATCCTAGCGGGAGGTCATGAGCAGTTCTTC.

The DNA of the CDR3 is TGTGCCAGCAGTTTGAGTATCTACGAGCAGTACTTC. Its protein product is CASSLSIYEQYF. The V call is TRBV12-3 or TRBV12-4, the J call TRBJ2-7; D is unresolved. The CDR3 spans 12 residues. V lost 3 bases and J 3 bases, leaving 6 bases between the germline ends.